These 14 T cell receptor beta chains share one sample of origin, sequenced in a study of T cell responses to AZD1222 COVID-19 vaccine. Using immunoSEQ multiplex PCR, the repertoire was profiled, and TCRdb retains in-frame clones only, with some absent. The table has about 150,000 clones, over 90% seen once. The sequences come from peripheral blood, collected on day 0 of AZD1222 vaccination. The receptors were sampled from an adult in good health.

The chain uses TRBV2 and TRBJ2-7; TRBD1 agrees at 8 bases. V lost 6 bases to trimming and J lost 1 base; unmatched junction nucleotides: 5. This CDR3 comprises 14 residues. The germline V gene encodes CDR1 SNHLY and CDR2 FYNNEI. In nucleotides, the CDR3 is TGTGCCAGCAGACCCGGGGACAGGTCCTACGAGCAGTACTTC. Protein: CASRPGDRSYEQYF.

The gene calls are TRBV7-9 and TRBJ2-3, with 8 bases fitting TRBD2. The CDR3 is made up of 14 amino acids. Trimming cost V 9 bases and J 1 base; bases outside gene matches: 6. Per the germline V gene, CDR1 is SEHNR and CDR2 is FQNEAQ (reference sequence). The CDR3 here is CASLTSGRTDTQYF. CDR3 nucleotides: TGTGCCAGTCTCACTAGCGGCCGCACAGATACGCAGTATTTT.

The chain is built from TRBV6-1 and TRBJ2-5; D is tentatively TRBD1 or TRBD2 (5 bases each). With 1 base removed from V and 5 bases from J, the gap between germline ends came to 11 bases. CDR1 and CDR2 (germline): MNHNS, SASEGT. The CDR3 consists of 14 residues. CDR3 DNA: TGTGCCAGCAGTGAAGGTAGCTGGGGGGAGACCCAGTACTTC. This gives the protein CASSEGSWGETQYF.

This sequence joins TRBV18 and TRBJ2-1; possibly TRBD2 for D (6 bases). Germline V gene sequence: CDR1 KGHSH, CDR2 LQKENI. This CDR3 region has 18 residues. V lost 2 bases to trimming and J lost 9 bases, with 26 bases between them. CDR3 in DNA: TGTGCCAGCTCACCAGAGGGGACCCTAGCAGGAGGGAGAAGTGAGCAGTTCTTC. Protein: CASSPEGTLAGGRSEQFF.

The chain couples TRBV12-3 or TRBV12-4 to TRBJ2-1; D is unresolved. This CDR3 comprises 12 residues. The germline V and J ends were trimmed by 3 bases and 6 bases, with 6 bases remaining between them. The CDR3 bases are TGTGCCAGCAGTTTCGTACGCAATGAGCAGTTCTTC. This codes for CASSFVRNEQFF.

The CDR3, as DNA: TGTGCCAGCAGTTTAGGGGAGAATCAGCCCCAGCATTTT. It is translated as CASSLGENQPQHF. The genes are TRBV12-3 or TRBV12-4 and TRBJ1-5; no reliable D call. The V end lost 1 base, the J end lost 4 bases, and 5 bases lay between the germline ends. The CDR3 is made up of 13 amino acids.

The V call is TRBV7-2, the J call TRBJ1-4, with 7 bases matching TRBD1. Germline-derived CDR1 and CDR2 are SGHTA and FQGNSA. The CDR3 consists of 16 residues. Trimming took 1 base from V and 5 from J; bases not matched to a gene: 7. This CDR3 is CASSLDRGRINEKLFF. The CDR3 nucleotides read TGTGCCAGCAGCTTAGACAGGGGAAGGATAAATGAAAAACTGTTTTTT.

The V gene is TRBV5-4, the J gene TRBJ2-7; tentatively, D is TRBD1 (5 bases). V was trimmed by 0 bases and J by 2 bases, leaving 9 bases between them. CDR1 is SGHNT, CDR2 YYREEE, per germline (reference sequence). CDR3 length equals 14 residues. This CDR3 is CASSLGQGPYEQYF. The DNA of the CDR3 is TGTGCCAGCAGCTTGGGGCAGGGCCCCTACGAGCAGTACTTC. The full variable domain, rest sourced from reference TRBV5-4 and TRBJ2-7, is ETGVTQSPTHLIKTRGQQVTLRCSSQSGHNTVSWYQQALGQGPQFIFQYYREEENGRGNFPPRFSGLQFPNYSSELNVNALELDDSALYLCASSLGQGPYEQYFGPGTRLTVT.

The rearrangement uses TRBV6-1 and TRBJ2-1; TRBD2 agrees at 12 bases. J lost 2 bases, V lost 3 bases, and 14 bases had no gene match. The V gene's germline CDR1 is MNHNS and CDR2 SASEGT. There are 20 residues in the CDR3. The CDR3 protein is CASSDTRTALAGGTYNEQFF. DNA of the CDR3: TGTGCCAGCAGTGACACCCGGACAGCACTAGCGGGAGGTACCTACAATGAGCAGTTCTTC.

There are a few counts of this clone. V usage is TRBV4-2 and J usage is TRBJ1-1; TRBD1 agrees at 7 bases. The CDR3 length is 12 residues. Germline trimming cut 7 bases from V and 5 bases from J; bases unmatched to any gene: 4. The V gene's germline CDR1 is LGHNA and CDR2 YNFKEQ. The CDR3 protein is CASTQGGTEAFF. The CDR3 DNA is TGTGCCAGCACCCAGGGGGGAACTGAAGCTTTCTTT.

The genes are TRBV7-8 and TRBJ1-1; D unclear. V gave up 2 bases and J gave up 0 bases, with 4 bases separating them. Per germline, CDR1 SGHVS and CDR2 FQNEAQ. This CDR3 region has 13 residues. The CDR3: CASSLLMNTEAFF. The CDR3 DNA reads as TGTGCCAGCAGCTTACTGATGAACACTGAAGCTTTCTTT.

For the CDR3, the DNA is TGTGCCAGCAGCTTAGACCCGACAGGGGAGGGTCAGCCCCAGCATTTT. Its protein is CASSLDPTGEGQPQHF. The V gene is TRBV11-2, the J gene TRBJ1-5; TRBD1 agrees at 8 bases. The germline V gene encodes CDR1 SGHAT and CDR2 FQNNGV. The CDR3 totals 16 residues. The V gene end was trimmed by 0 bases and the J gene end by 6 bases; junction bases not matched to a gene: 7.

The chain has TRBV6-5 and TRBJ1-1, with D unclear. CDR3 length: 13 amino acids. Trimming pared 0 bases from V and 6 bases from J, leaving 8 bases between. The germline V gene encodes CDR1 MNHEY and CDR2 SVGAGI. The CDR3, as DNA: TGTGCCAGCAGTTACTCGATCCGGGCTGAAGCTTTCTTT. This encodes CASSYSIRAEAFF.

The chain is built from TRBV23-1 and TRBJ1-4; D ambiguous. TRBV23-1 is flagged as an ORF with uncertain function. V was pared by 8 bases and J by 4 bases, with 11 bases between. The length of the CDR3 is 13 residues. The CDR3 sequence: CASEPSFNEKLFF. The CDR3 DNA is TGCGCCAGCGAGCCGTCTTTTAATGAAAAACTGTTTTTT.